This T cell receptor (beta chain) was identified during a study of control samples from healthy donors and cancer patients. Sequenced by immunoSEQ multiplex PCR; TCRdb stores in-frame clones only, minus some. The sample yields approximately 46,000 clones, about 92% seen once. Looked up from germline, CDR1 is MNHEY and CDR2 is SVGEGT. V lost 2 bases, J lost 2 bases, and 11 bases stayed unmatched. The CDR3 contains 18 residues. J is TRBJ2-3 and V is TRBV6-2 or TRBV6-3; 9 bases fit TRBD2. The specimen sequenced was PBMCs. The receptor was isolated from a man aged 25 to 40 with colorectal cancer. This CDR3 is CASSYMVQRGADTDTQYF. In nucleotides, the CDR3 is TGTGCCAGCAGTTACATGGTGCAGCGGGGGGCAGACACAGATACGCAGTATTTT.